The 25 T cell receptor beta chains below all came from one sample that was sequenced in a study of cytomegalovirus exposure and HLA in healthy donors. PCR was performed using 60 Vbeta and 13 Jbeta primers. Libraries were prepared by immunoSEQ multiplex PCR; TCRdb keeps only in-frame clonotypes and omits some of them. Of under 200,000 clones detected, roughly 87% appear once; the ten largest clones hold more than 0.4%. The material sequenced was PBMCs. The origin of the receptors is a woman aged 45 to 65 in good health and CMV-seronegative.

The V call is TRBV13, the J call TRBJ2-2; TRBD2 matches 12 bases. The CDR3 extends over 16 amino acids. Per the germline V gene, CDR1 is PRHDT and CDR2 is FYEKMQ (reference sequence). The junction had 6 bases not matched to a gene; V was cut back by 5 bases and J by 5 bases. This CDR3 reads CASSLPTSGGTGELFF. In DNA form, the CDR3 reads TGTGCCAGCAGCCTTCCAACTAGCGGGGGGACCGGGGAGCTGTTTTTT.

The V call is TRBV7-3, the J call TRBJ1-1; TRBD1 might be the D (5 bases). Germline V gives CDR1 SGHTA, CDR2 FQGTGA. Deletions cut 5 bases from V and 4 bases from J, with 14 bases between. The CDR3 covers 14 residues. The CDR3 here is CASSPMAGGTEAFF. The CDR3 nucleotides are TGTGCCAGCAGCCCAATGGCGGGGGGCACTGAAGCTTTCTTT.

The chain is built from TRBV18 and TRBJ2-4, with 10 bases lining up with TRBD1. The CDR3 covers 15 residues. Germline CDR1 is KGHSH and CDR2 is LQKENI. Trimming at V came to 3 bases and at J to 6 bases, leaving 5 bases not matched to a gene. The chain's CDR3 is CASSPIRDRGNIQYF. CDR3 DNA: TGTGCCAGCTCACCGATTAGGGACAGGGGAAACATTCAGTACTTC.

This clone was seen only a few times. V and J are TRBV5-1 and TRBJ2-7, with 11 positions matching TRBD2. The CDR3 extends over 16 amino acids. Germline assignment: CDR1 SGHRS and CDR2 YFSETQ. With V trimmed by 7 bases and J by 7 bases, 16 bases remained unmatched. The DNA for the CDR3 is TGCGCCAGCCGCCTCGAACCTAGCGGGAGGTGGAATGAGCAGTACTTC. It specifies CASRLEPSGRWNEQYF.

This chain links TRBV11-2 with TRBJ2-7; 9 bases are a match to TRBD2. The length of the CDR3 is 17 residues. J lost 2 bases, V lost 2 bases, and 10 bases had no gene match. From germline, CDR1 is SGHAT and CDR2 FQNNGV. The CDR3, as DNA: TGTGCCAGCAGCTTAACTTTTGGCGGGAGGGAAACCTACGAGCAGTACTTC. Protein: CASSLTFGGRETYEQYF.

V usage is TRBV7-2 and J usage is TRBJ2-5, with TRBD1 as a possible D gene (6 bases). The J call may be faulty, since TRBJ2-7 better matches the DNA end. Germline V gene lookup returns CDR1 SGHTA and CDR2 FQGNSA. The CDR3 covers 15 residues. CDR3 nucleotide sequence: TGTGCCAGCAGCAAAAAGGCCAAGGGGGAGTACGAGCAGTACTTC. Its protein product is CASSKKAKGEYEQYF.

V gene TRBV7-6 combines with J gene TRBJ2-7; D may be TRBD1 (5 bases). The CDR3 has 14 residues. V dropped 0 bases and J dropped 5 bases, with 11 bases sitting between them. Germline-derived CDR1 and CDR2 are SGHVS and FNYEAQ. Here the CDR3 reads CASSLADRSHEQYF. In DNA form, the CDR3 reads TGTGCCAGCAGCTTAGCTGACAGATCCCACGAGCAGTACTTC.

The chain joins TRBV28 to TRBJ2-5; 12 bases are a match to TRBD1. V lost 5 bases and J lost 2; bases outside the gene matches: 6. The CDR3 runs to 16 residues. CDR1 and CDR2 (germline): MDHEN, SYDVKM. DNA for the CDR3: TGTGCCAGCAGTCTGGGGGACAGGGGGCATCAAGAGACCCAGTACTTC. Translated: CASSLGDRGHQETQYF.

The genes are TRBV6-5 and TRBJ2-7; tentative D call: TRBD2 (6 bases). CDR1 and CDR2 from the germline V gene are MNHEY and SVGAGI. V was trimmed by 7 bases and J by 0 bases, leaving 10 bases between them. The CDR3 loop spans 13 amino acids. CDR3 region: CASKPSASYEQYF. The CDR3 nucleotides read TGTGCCAGCAAACCTAGCGCCTCCTACGAGCAGTACTTC.

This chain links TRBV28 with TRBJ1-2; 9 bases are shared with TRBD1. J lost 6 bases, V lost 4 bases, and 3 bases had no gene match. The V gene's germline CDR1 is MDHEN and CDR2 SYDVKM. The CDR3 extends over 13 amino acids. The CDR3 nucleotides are TGTGCCAGCAGTTCCGGGACAGGGAATGGCTACACCTTC. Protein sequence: CASSSGTGNGYTF.

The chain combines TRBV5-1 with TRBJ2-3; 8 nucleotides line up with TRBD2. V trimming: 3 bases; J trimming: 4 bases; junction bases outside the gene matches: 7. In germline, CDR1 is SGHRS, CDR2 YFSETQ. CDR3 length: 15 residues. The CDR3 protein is CASSSDSGASDTQYF. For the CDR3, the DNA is TGCGCCAGCAGCTCGGATAGCGGGGCGTCAGATACGCAGTATTTT.

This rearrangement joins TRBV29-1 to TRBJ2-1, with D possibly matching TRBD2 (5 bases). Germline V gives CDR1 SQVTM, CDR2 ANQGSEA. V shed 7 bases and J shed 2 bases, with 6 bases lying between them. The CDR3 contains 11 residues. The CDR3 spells CSARAYNEQFF. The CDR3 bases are TGCAGCGCGCGGGCCTACAATGAGCAGTTCTTC.

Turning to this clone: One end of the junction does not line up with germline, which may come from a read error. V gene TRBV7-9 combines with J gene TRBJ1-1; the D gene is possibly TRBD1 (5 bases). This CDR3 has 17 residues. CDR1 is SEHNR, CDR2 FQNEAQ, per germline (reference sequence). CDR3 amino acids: CSSSLVLGPARSSEAFF. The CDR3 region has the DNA TGTTCCAGCAGCTTAGTTCTGGGGCCCGCCCGAAGCTCTGAAGCTTTCTTT.

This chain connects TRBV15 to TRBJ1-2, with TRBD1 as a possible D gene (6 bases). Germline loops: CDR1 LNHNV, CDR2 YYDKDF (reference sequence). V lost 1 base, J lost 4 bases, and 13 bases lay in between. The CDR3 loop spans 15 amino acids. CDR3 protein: CATSRARTELYGYTF. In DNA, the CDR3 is TGTGCCACCAGCAGAGCCAGGACAGAACTCTATGGCTACACCTTC.

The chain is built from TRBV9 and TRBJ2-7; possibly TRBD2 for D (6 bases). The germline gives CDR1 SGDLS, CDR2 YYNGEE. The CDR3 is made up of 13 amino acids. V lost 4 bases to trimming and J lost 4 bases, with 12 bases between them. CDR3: CASSPSRGYEQYF. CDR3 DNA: TGTGCCAGCAGCCCCAGTCGGGGGTACGAGCAGTACTTC.

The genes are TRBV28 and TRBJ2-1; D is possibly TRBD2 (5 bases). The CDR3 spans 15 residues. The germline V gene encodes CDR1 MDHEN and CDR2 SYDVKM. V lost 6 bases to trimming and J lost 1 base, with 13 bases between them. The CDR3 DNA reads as TGTGCCAGCAGGCTGCCGAGCGGATCCTACAATGAGCAGTTCTTC. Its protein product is CASRLPSGSYNEQFF.

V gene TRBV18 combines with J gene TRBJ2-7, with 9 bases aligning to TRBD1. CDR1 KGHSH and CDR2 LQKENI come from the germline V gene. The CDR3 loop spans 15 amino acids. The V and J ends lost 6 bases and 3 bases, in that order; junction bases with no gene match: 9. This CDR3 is CASSQVEGQGYEQYF. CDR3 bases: TGTGCCAGCTCCCAAGTCGAGGGACAGGGCTACGAGCAGTACTTC. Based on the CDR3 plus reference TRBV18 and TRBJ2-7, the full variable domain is NAGVMQNPRHLVRRRGQEARLRCSPMKGHSHVYWYRQLPEEGLKFMVYLQKENIIDESGMPKERFSAEFPKEGPSILRIQQVVRGDSAAYFCASSQVEGQGYEQYFGPGTRLTVT.

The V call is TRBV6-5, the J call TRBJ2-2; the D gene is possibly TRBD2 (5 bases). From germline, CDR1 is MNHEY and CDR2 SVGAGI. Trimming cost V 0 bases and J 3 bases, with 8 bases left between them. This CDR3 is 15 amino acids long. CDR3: CASSYSIGDTGELFF. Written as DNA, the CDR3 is TGTGCCAGCAGTTACTCGATCGGGGACACCGGGGAGCTGTTTTTT.

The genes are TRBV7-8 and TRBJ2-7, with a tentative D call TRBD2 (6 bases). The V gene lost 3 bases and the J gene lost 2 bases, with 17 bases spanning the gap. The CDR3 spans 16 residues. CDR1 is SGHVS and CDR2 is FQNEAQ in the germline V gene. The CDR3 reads CASSFRPGGGAYEQYF. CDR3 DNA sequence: TGTGCCAGCAGCTTTCGTCCTGGTGGCGGGGCCTACGAGCAGTACTTC.

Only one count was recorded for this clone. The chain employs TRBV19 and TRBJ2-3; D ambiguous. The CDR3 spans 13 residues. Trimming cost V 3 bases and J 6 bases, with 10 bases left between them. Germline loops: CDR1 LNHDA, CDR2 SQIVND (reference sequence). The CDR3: CASSIMQRDTQYF. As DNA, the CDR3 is TGTGCCAGTAGTATTATGCAGAGGGATACGCAGTATTTT.

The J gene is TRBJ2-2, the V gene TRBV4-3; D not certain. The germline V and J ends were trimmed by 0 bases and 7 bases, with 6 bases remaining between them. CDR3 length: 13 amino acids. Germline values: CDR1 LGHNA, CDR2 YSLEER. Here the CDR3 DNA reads TGCGCCAGCAGCCAAGACCTCCGCGGGGAGCTGTTTTTT. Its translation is CASSQDLRGELFF.

For the CDR3, the DNA is TGTGCCAGCGGCCGGGACAAACCCTACGAGCAGTACTTC. Its protein is CASGRDKPYEQYF. V gene TRBV28 combines with J gene TRBJ2-7; D might be TRBD1 (6 bases). V lost 8 bases and J 2 bases, leaving 13 bases between the germline ends. The CDR3 has 13 residues. Looked up from germline, CDR1 is MDHEN and CDR2 is SYDVKM.

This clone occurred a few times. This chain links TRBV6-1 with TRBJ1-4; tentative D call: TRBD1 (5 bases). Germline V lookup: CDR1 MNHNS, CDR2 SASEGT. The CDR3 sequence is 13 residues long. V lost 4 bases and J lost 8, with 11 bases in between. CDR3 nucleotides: TGTGCCAGCAGTGGGGGGGTTCGGGAAAAACTGTTTTTT. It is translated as CASSGGVREKLFF.

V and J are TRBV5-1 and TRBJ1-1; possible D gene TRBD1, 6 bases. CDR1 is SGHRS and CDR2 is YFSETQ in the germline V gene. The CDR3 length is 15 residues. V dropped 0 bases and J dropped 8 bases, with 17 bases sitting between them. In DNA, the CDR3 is TGCGCCAGCAGCTTGGTAGGAGGGCGGGGGGCGGAAGCTTTCTTT. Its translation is CASSLVGGRGAEAFF.

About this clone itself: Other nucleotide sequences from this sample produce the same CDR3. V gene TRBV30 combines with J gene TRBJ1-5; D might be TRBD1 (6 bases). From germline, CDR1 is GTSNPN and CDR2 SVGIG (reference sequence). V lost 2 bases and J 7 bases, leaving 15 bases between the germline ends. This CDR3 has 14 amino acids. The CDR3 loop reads CAWSPGQGPQPQHF. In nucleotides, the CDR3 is TGTGCCTGGAGTCCGGGGCAGGGGCCCCAGCCCCAGCATTTT.